This is a list of T cell receptor beta chains from one sample in a study of monozygotic twins with inflammatory bowel disease. TCRdb reworked the 5' RACE reads into one entry per CDR3 protein, no DNA. This sample contains some 150,000 distinct CDR3 sequences. Sequenced input: blood. All receptors come from a human donor with ulcerative colitis or Crohn's disease, or a healthy co-twin of an affected twin (not recorded which). The CDR3 runs from the conserved cysteine through the conserved F or W.

j_call	v_call	cdr3_length	cdr3_aa
TRBJ2-2	TRBV7-8	17	CASSPGRTSGTTGELFF
TRBJ1-4	TRBV3-1	15	CASSQDPGQNEKLFF
TRBJ2-1	TRBV7-2	14	CASSLQRQGNEQFF
TRBJ1-5	TRBV6-2/TRBV6-3	14	CASSYLQADQPQHF
TRBJ2-1	TRBV11-2	16	CASSFRRGGEHNEQFF
TRBJ2-3	TRBV3-1	15	CASSQSIGPPDTQYF
TRBJ2-5	TRBV7-2	16	CASSLMRTGAQETQYF
TRBJ2-5	TRBV7-6	13	CASSSTRQETQYF
TRBJ1-2	TRBV11-2	14	CASSSPRGAYGYTF
TRBJ2-7	TRBV4-2	16	CASSQGEQSLSYEQYF
TRBJ2-7	TRBV5-1	15	CASSKDTGVLYEQYF
TRBJ2-7	TRBV6-5	16	CASGYSMGVSSYEQYF
TRBJ2-3	TRBV20-1	15	CSARASGSGTDTQYF
TRBJ2-3	TRBV20-1	16	CSASSFGAGTTDTQYF
TRBJ1-5	TRBV7-2	16	CASSLGVGQGNQPQHF
TRBJ2-5	TRBV20-1	11	CSARIQETQYF
TRBJ2-5	TRBV27	15	CASKNLTGSAETQYF
TRBJ1-1	TRBV29-1	15	CSVGTGWGMRTEAFF
TRBJ1-5	TRBV5-1	14	CASSYTGGNQPQHF
TRBJ2-5	TRBV5-1	14	CASSSRLGGETQYF
TRBJ1-3	TRBV11-2	13	CASSRGRGNTIYF
TRBJ2-1	TRBV2	13	CASSPTRGFKQFF
TRBJ2-7	TRBV6-1	14	CASSVDRALGEQYF
TRBJ1-1	TRBV4-3	14	CASSQDRRNTEAFF
TRBJ1-1	TRBV7-8	13	CASSFQGETEAFF
TRBJ2-7	TRBV7-6	15	CASSQDGTDYYEQYF
TRBJ1-1	TRBV6-1	18	CASSRYGTEDGSNTEAFF
TRBJ2-1	TRBV5-4	15	CASSPDLAENGEQFF
TRBJ2-5	TRBV28	15	CASSEGLAGHRTQYF
TRBJ2-7	TRBV5-1	15	CASRLDVYRSYEQYF
TRBJ2-7	TRBV19	16	CASSIGPGTGGYEQYF
TRBJ1-1	TRBV20-1	11	CSASWATEAFF
TRBJ1-1	TRBV20-1	12	CSARETGREAFF
TRBJ2-1	TRBV6-5	11	CASSFHNEQFF
TRBJ1-1	TRBV11-2	19	CASSLIAGAGLQTDTEAFF
TRBJ2-1	TRBV20-1	13	CSGGRLARNEQFF
TRBJ2-7	TRBV7-2	16	CASSSMTSGGPYEQYF
TRBJ2-7	TRBV3-1	15	CASSQGLAADYEQYF
TRBJ2-1	TRBV12-3/TRBV12-4	13	CASILLGFGRQFF
TRBJ2-4	TRBV5-5	13	CASSLSHINIQYF
TRBJ2-3	TRBV7-2	15	CASSSSGFVTDTQYF
TRBJ2-3	TRBV21-1	17	CASSKARRKGATDTQYF
TRBJ2-7	TRBV5-1	16	CASSLEGTPVRHEQYF
TRBJ2-5	TRBV3-1	15	CASSPQRTGQEAQYF